This record concerns one T cell receptor (beta chain) sequence. Antigen unknown. These data come from a study of T cell responses to AZD1222 COVID-19 vaccine. Study-level results: Repertoire collection took place solely once the T cell response had peaked.

The length of the CDR3 is 11 residues. V was clipped by 6 bases and J by 7 bases, with 9 bases between them. The germline V gene encodes CDR1 LGHDT and CDR2 YNNKEL (reference sequence). Repertoires were generated with immunoSEQ multiplex PCR, while TCRdb's copy carries only in-frame clones and drops some. The sample shows some 120,000 clones, 70% to 90% of them seen only once. The receptor's source is an adult in good health. This chain uses TRBV3-1 (or the pseudogene TRBV3-2) with TRBJ1-1, with a weak D call TRBD1 (5 bases). This sample comprised peripheral blood, obtained on day 0 of AZD1222 vaccination. CDR3 DNA: TGTGCCAGCAGATCAAGGGGTGAAGCTTTCTTT. It yields the protein CASRSRGEAFF.